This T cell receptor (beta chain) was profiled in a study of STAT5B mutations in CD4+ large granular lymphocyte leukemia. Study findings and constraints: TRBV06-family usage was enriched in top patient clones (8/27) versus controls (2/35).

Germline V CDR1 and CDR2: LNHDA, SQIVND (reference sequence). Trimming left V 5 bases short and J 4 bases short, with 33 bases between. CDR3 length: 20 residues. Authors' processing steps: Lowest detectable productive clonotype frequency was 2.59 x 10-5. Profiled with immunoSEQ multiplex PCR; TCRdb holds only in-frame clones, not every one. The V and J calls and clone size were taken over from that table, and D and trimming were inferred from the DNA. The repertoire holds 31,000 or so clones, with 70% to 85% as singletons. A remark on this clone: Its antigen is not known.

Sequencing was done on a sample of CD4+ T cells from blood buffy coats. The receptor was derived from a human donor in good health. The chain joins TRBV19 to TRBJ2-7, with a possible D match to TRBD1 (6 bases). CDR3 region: CASSHVFQGRIRPNSYEQYF. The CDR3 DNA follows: TGTGCCAGTAGTCATGTATTTCAGGGGCGCATACGTCCCAACTCTTACGAGCAGTACTTC.